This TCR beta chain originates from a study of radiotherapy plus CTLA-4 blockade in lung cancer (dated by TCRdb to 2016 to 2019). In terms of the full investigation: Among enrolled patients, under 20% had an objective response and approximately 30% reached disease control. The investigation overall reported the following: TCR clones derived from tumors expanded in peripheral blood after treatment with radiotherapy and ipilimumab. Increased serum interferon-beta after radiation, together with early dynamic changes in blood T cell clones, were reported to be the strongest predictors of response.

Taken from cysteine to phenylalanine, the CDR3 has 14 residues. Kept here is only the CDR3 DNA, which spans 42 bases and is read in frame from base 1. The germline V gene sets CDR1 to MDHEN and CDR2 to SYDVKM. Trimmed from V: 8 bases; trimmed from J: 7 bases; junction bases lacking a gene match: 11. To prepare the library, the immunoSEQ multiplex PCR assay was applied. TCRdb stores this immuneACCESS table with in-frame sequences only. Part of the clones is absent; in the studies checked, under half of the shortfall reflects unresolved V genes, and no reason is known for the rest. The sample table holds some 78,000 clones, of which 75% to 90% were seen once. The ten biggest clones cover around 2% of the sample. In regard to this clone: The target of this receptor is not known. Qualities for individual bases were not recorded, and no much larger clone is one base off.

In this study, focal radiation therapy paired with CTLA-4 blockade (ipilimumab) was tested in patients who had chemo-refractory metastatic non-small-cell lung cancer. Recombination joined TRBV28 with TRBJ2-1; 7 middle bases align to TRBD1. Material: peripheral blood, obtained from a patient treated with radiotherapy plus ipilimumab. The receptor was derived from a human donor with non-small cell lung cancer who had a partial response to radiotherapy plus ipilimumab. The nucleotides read TGTGCCAGCTATAAACAGGGGCTCGGGAATGAGCAGTTCTTC. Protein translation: CASYKQGLGNEQFF.